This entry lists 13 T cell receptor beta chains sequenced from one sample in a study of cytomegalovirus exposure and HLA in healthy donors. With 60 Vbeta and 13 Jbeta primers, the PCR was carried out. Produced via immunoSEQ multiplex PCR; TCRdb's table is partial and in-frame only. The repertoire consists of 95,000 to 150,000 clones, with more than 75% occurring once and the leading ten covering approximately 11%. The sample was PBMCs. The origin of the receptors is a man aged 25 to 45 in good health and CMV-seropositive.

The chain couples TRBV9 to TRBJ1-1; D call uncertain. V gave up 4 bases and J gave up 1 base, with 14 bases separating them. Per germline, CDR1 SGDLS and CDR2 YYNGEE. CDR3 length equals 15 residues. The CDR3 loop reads CASSSQGSRNTEAFF. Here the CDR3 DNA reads TGTGCCAGCAGCTCCCAAGGGAGCCGGAACACTGAAGCTTTCTTT.

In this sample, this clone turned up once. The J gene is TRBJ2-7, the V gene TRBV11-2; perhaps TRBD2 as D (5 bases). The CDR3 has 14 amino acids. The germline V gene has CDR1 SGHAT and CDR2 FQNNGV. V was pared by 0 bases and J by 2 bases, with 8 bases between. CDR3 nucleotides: TGTGCCAGCAGCTTAGACGGGATGCCCTACGAGCAGTACTTC. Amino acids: CASSLDGMPYEQYF.

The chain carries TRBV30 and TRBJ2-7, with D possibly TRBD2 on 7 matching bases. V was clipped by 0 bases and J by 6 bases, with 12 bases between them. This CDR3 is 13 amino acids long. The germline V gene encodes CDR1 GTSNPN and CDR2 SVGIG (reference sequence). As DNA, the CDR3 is TGTGCCTGGAGTGTACGGGGGGCGTTCGAGCAGTACTTC. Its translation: CAWSVRGAFEQYF.

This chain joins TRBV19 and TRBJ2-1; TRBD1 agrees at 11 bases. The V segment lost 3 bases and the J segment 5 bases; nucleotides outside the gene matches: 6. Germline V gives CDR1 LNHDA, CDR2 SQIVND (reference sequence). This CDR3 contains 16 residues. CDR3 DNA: TGTGCCAGTAGTATCATTCCGGGACAGGGGGACAATGAGCAGTTCTTC. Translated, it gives CASSIIPGQGDNEQFF.

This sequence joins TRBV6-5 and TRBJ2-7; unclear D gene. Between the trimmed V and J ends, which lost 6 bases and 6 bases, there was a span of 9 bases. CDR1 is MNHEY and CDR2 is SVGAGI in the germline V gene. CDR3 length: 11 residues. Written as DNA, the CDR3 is TGTGCCAGCAGCTCCTTCTCCGAGCAGTACTTC. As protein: CASSSFSEQYF.

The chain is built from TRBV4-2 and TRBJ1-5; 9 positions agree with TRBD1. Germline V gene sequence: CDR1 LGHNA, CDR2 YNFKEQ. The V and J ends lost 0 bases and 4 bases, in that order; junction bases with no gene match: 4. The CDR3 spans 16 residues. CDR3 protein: CASSQENRGLNQPQHF. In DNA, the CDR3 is TGTGCCAGCAGCCAAGAAAACAGGGGGCTGAATCAGCCCCAGCATTTT.

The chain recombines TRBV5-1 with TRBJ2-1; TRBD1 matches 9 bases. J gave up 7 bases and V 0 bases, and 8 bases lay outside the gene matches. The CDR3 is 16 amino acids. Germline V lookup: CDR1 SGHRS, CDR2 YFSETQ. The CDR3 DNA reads TGCGCCAGCAGCTTGGCTTGGGACAGGGTATTGAATGAGCAGTTCTTC. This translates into CASSLAWDRVLNEQFF.

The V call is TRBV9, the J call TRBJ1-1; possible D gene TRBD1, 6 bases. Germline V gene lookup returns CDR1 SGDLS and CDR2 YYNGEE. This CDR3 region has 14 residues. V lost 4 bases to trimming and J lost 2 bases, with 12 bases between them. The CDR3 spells CASSLGGGNTEAFF. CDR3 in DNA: TGTGCCAGCAGCCTAGGAGGGGGAAACACTGAAGCTTTCTTT.

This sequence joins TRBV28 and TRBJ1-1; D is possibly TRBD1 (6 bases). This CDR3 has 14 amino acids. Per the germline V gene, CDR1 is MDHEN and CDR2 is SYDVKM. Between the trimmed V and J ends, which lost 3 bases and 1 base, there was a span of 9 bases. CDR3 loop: CASSFPGANTEAFF. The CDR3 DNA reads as TGTGCCAGCAGTTTCCCAGGGGCGAACACTGAAGCTTTCTTT.

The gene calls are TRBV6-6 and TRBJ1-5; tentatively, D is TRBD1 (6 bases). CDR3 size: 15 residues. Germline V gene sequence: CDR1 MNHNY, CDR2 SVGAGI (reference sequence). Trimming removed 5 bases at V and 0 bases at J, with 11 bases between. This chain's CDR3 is CASSIQGSSNQPQHF. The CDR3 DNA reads TGTGCCAGCAGTATACAGGGTTCTAGCAATCAGCCCCAGCATTTT.

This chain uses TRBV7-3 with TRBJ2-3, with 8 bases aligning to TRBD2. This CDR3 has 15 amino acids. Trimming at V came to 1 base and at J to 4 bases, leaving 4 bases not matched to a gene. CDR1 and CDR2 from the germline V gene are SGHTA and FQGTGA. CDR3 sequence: CASSLKSGSADTQYF. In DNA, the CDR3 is TGTGCCAGCAGCTTAAAGAGCGGGAGTGCAGATACGCAGTATTTT.

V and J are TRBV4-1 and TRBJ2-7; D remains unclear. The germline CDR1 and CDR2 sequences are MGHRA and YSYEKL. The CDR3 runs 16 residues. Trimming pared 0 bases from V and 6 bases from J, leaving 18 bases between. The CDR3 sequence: CASSQEMSPIVPEQYF. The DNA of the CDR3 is TGCGCCAGCAGCCAAGAAATGAGCCCCATCGTCCCCGAGCAGTACTTC.

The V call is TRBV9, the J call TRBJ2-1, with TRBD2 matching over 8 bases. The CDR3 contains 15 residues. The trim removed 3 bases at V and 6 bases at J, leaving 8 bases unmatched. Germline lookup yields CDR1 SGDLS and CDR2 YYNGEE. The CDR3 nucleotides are TGTGCCAGCAGCGCGGACTTTGGGACTAGCAATGAGCAGTTCTTC. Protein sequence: CASSADFGTSNEQFF.